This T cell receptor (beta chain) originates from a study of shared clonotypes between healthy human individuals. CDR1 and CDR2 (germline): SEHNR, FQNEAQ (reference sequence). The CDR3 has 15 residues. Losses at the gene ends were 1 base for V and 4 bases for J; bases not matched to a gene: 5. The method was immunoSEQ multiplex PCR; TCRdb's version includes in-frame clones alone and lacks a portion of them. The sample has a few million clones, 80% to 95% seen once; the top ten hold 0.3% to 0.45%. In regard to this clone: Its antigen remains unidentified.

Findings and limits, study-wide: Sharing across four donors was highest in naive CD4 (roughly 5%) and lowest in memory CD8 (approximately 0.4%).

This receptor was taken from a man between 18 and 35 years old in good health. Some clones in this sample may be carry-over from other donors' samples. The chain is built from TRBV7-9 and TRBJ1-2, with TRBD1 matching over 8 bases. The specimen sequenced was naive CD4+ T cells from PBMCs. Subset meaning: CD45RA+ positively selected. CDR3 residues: CASSLGQGASYGYTF. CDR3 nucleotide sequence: TGTGCCAGCAGCTTAGGCCAGGGGGCGAGCTATGGCTACACCTTC. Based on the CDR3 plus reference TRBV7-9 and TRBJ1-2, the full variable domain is DTGVSQNPRHKITKRGQNVTFRCDPISEHNRLYWYRQTLGQGPEFLTYFQNEAQLEKSRLLSDRFSAERPKGSFSTLEIQRTEQGDSAMYLCASSLGQGASYGYTFGSGTRLTVV.